Following are 21 T cell receptor beta chains from one sample sequenced in a study of blood T cells in healthy people across ages (dated by TCRdb to between 2015 and 2017). Libraries were made using 5' RACE. Sequencer: Illumina HiSeq 2500. The second PCR ran for about 7 to 11 cycles and used a J-beta primer mix along with a sample-barcoded 5' primer. TCRdb passed the public sequencing reads through fastp at Q25 and MiXCR, retaining productive beta sequences. Each CDR3 protein appears once, grouped with its most common genes and DNA. This sample holds approximately 820,000 distinct CDR3 sequences; roughly 44% were observed only once. The biggest ten clones account for around 21% of the sample. Sequenced sample: blood. These receptors all stem from a man in his sixties in good health.

The rearrangement uses TRBV24-1 and TRBJ2-1; 13 nucleotides agree with TRBD2. The CDR3 runs 16 residues. Losses at the gene ends were 4 bases for V and 9 bases for J; bases not matched to a gene: 8. The germline gives CDR1 KGHDR, CDR2 SFDVKD. The CDR3 loop is CATSDQTSGGAAEQFF. Here the CDR3 DNA reads TGTGCCACCAGTGACCAAACTAGCGGGGGGGCCGCTGAGCAGTTCTTC.

This chain connects TRBV20-1 to TRBJ2-3; no clear D. CDR3 length: 14 amino acids. V was shortened by 1 base and J by 1 base, with 9 bases between the two germline ends. Germline loops: CDR1 DFQATT, CDR2 SNEGSKA (reference sequence). The CDR3 region has the DNA TGCAGTGCTAGAGTCGGGTTTGGCACAGATACGCAGTATTTT. Encoded protein: CSARVGFGTDTQYF.

This chain uses TRBV9 with TRBJ2-1; D is ambiguous. The germline CDR1 and CDR2 sequences are SGDLS and YYNGEE. Trimming left V 0 bases short and J 0 bases short, with 13 bases between. There are 17 residues in the CDR3. The CDR3 loop is CASSVGASISSYNEQFF. The CDR3 bases are TGTGCCAGCAGCGTAGGAGCGTCGATTAGCTCCTACAATGAGCAGTTCTTC.

The chain couples TRBV25-1 to TRBJ1-4; 8 bases align to TRBD1. V shed 1 base and J 6 bases; nucleotides not matched to a gene: 7. Germline CDR1 is MGHDK and CDR2 is SYGVNS. The CDR3 is 16 residues long. The CDR3 bases are TGTGCCAGCAGTGAATTCGGGGCAGGGGGCGATGAAAAACTGTTTTTT. It translates to CASSEFGAGGDEKLFF.

V usage is TRBV4-2 and J usage is TRBJ2-3; D remains unclear. CDR1 and CDR2 from the germline V gene are LGHNA and YNFKEQ. The CDR3 covers 13 residues. The V gene lost 0 bases and the J gene lost 12 bases, with 13 bases spanning the gap. As DNA, the CDR3 is TGTGCCAGCAGCCAAGATGGCGTCGCCCCCCAGTATTTT. Its translation: CASSQDGVAPQYF.

The chain couples TRBV20-1 to TRBJ2-3, with TRBD2 as a possible D gene (6 bases). CDR1 is DFQATT and CDR2 is SNEGSKA in the germline V gene (reference sequence). V was pared by 0 bases and J by 2 bases, with 12 bases between. The CDR3 is 15 residues long. The CDR3 spells CSAREGTAYTDTQYF. The CDR3 nucleotides are TGCAGTGCTAGAGAGGGGACTGCGTACACAGATACGCAGTATTTT.

The V and J genes are TRBV11-3 and TRBJ2-3, with D perhaps matching TRBD2 (7 bases). This CDR3 comprises 13 residues. CDR1 is SGHNT, CDR2 YENEEA, per germline. V was pared by 5 bases and J by 5 bases, with 11 bases between. The CDR3 here is CASSARGGDTQYF. DNA for the CDR3: TGTGCCAGCAGCGCGAGGGGGGGAGATACGCAGTATTTT.

This chain joins TRBV27 and TRBJ2-4, with TRBD1 matching over 9 bases. The J call may be incorrect, as the DNA end agrees better with TRBJ2-7. The CDR3 runs 16 residues. The V gene's germline CDR1 is MNHEY and CDR2 SMNVEV (reference sequence). Here the CDR3 DNA reads TGTGCCAGCAGTTCCTCTCCCCGGACAGGGGACGACGAGCAGTACTTC. Residues: CASSSSPRTGDDEQYF.

J is TRBJ2-3 and V is TRBV7-9; maybe TRBD1 (5 bases). This CDR3 contains 14 residues. V gave up 11 bases and J gave up 3 bases, with 18 bases separating them. CDR1 and CDR2 from the germline V gene are SEHNR and FQNEAQ (reference sequence). CDR3 DNA sequence: TGTGCCGGACAAAAGGGTAGCACGACAGATACGCAGTATTTT. This sequence encodes CAGQKGSTTDTQYF. The full variable domain, rest sourced from reference TRBV7-9 and TRBJ2-3, is DTGVSQNPRHKITKRGQNVTFRCDPISEHNRLYWYRQTLGQGPEFLTYFQNEAQLEKSRLLSDRFSAERPKGSFSTLEIQRTEQGDSAMYLCAGQKGSTTDTQYFGPGTRLTVL.

This clonotype was seen a handful of times. J is TRBJ2-1 and V is TRBV18; D possibly corresponds to TRBD2 (5 bases). V was cut by 2 bases and J by 6 bases, with 14 bases left in between. The CDR3 loop spans 15 amino acids. Germline V gene lookup returns CDR1 KGHSH and CDR2 LQKENI. CDR3 residues: CASSPRRSEGNEQFF. The CDR3 region has the DNA TGTGCCAGCTCACCAAGACGGAGTGAGGGCAATGAGCAGTTCTTC.

The V and J genes are TRBV20-1 and TRBJ2-7; TRBD1 aligns across 8 bases. V lost 5 bases, J lost 9 bases, and 9 bases stayed unmatched. Looked up from germline, CDR1 is DFQATT and CDR2 is SNEGSKA (reference sequence). The CDR3 runs 12 residues. In DNA form, the CDR3 reads TGCAGTGCTGGACTTTTACAGGGGGTGCAGTACTTC. Protein sequence: CSAGLLQGVQYF.

V usage is TRBV3-1 and J usage is TRBJ1-1; D is uncertain. Germline values: CDR1 LGHDT, CDR2 YNNKEL (reference sequence). The CDR3 is 14 residues long. The V end lost 0 bases, the J end lost 5 bases, and 10 bases lay between the germline ends. The CDR3 DNA reads TGTGCCAGCAGCCAAGACGACCTAGGGACTGAAGCTTTCTTT. It encodes CASSQDDLGTEAFF.

This clonotype has more than one count but fewer than ten. V and J are TRBV28 and TRBJ2-1; 10 bases are shared with TRBD1. Germline-derived CDR1 and CDR2 are MDHEN and SYDVKM. V was pared by 5 bases and J by 9 bases, with 10 bases of the junction left unmatched. The CDR3 runs 15 residues. The DNA of the CDR3 is TGTGCCAGCAGTCTATCCGGGACAGGGGACTTTGAGCAGTTCTTC. Translating gives CASSLSGTGDFEQFF.

The CDR3 DNA is TGCGCCAGCAGTACAGGGGGCACCGTCCAAGAGACCCAGTACTTC. It specifies CASSTGGTVQETQYF. This chain links TRBV5-1 with TRBJ2-5; the match to TRBD1 covers 9 bases. Germline V gene lookup returns CDR1 SGHRS and CDR2 YFSETQ. J lost 1 base, V lost 5 bases, and 6 bases had no gene match. CDR3 length: 15 residues.

This clonotype has only a few counts. The rearrangement joins TRBV29-1 to TRBJ1-2; D remains ambiguous. This CDR3 has 12 residues. CDR1 SQVTM and CDR2 ANQGSEA come from the germline V gene. The V gene lost 0 bases and the J gene lost 4 bases, with 6 bases spanning the gap. The CDR3 sequence is CSVEDLVYGYTF. The CDR3 DNA is TGCAGCGTTGAAGATCTGGTCTATGGCTACACCTTC.

The genes are TRBV7-9 and TRBJ1-4, with no clear D. Deletions cut 5 bases from V and 8 bases from J, with 15 bases between. CDR1 and CDR2 (germline): SEHNR, FQNEAQ (reference sequence). The CDR3 is 14 residues long. The DNA of the CDR3 is TGTGCCAGCAGCCGAAACTTAATAGAGGAAAAACTGTTTTTT. This encodes CASSRNLIEEKLFF.

J is TRBJ2-1 and V is TRBV13; D not resolved. CDR1 and CDR2 (germline): PRHDT, FYEKMQ (reference sequence). V lost 2 bases and J 10 bases, leaving 18 bases between the germline ends. CDR3 size: 15 residues. The CDR3 loop is CASSLTPGSSYEQFF. Here the CDR3 DNA reads TGTGCCAGCAGCTTAACCCCGGGCAGCTCCTACGAGCAGTTCTTC.

The J gene is TRBJ2-1, the V gene TRBV3-1; D gene uncertain. V was pared by 0 bases and J by 8 bases, with 14 bases between. CDR1 LGHDT and CDR2 YNNKEL come from the germline V gene (reference sequence). This CDR3 contains 15 residues. The CDR3 loop reads CASSQDLTASDEQFF. The CDR3 DNA sequence: TGTGCCAGCAGCCAAGATTTGACGGCTTCCGATGAGCAGTTCTTC.

The chain links TRBV3-1 to TRBJ2-3, with a possible D match to TRBD2 (5 bases). Germline assignment: CDR1 LGHDT and CDR2 YNNKEL (reference sequence). The CDR3 is 15 amino acids. Trimming took off 2 bases at V and 3 bases at J, with 12 bases between the two ends. CDR3 protein: CASSQSKGGTDTQYF. The CDR3 coding sequence is TGTGCCAGCAGCCAAAGCAAAGGCGGGACAGATACGCAGTATTTT.

Turning to this clonotype: The junction differs from germline at one of its ends, possibly a read error. The chain carries TRBV20-1 and TRBJ1-6; D unresolved. Germline V lookup: CDR1 DFQATT, CDR2 SNEGSKA (reference sequence). This CDR3 has 15 amino acids. This CDR3 reads CSVRSHDIYNSPLHF. CDR3 DNA sequence: TGCAGTGTTAGATCTCACGATATCTATAATTCACCCCTCCACTTT.

V and J are TRBV11-2 and TRBJ2-7; TRBD1 is a possible D gene (6 bases). The CDR3 has 13 amino acids. The germline CDR1 and CDR2 sequences are SGHAT and FQNNGV. V was cut by 4 bases and J by 3 bases, with 10 bases left in between. The CDR3: CASSWDKGYEQYF. The CDR3 DNA is TGTGCCAGCAGCTGGGACAAGGGCTACGAGCAGTACTTC.